Following are 28 T cell receptor beta chains from one sample sequenced in a study of cytomegalovirus exposure and HLA in healthy donors. Primers: 60 Vbeta forward and 13 Jbeta reverse. Repertoires were generated with immunoSEQ multiplex PCR, while TCRdb's copy carries only in-frame clones and drops some. Of about 170,000 clones listed, around 80% are singletons. Sequences were obtained from PBMCs. The origin of the receptors is a male donor in good health and CMV-seronegative.

This clone was observed a few times. This sequence joins TRBV2 and TRBJ1-2, with 10 bases fitting TRBD1. After removal of 6 bases from V and 11 bases from J, the junction contained 12 bases not matched to a gene. From germline, CDR1 is SNHLY and CDR2 FYNNEI. This CDR3 has 14 residues. The CDR3 DNA reads TGTGCCAGCAGGTCGGGGACAGGGGACATGGGATACACCTTC. Translating gives CASRSGTGDMGYTF.

The chain links TRBV11-2 to TRBJ2-7; 9 nucleotides line up with TRBD1. The CDR3 is 15 residues long. The germline V gene encodes CDR1 SGHAT and CDR2 FQNNGV. V lost 3 bases, J lost 4 bases, and 7 bases stayed unmatched. CDR3 sequence: CASSFEGTGWYEQYF. CDR3 DNA sequence: TGTGCCAGCAGCTTTGAAGGGACAGGGTGGTACGAGCAGTACTTC.

The V gene is TRBV27, the J gene TRBJ1-1, with 9 bases lining up with TRBD1. Germline loops: CDR1 MNHEY, CDR2 SMNVEV (reference sequence). V gave up 4 bases and J gave up 5 bases; unmatched junction bases: 5. The CDR3 is 14 residues long. In nucleotides, the CDR3 is TGTGCCAGCAGTTCGGGGACAGGGCAAACTGAAGCTTTCTTT. Protein sequence: CASSSGTGQTEAFF.

The CDR3 coding sequence is TGTGCCAGCAGCGTAGGAGGTAGCGGGGGACCCACAGATACGCAGTATTTT. Its protein product is CASSVGGSGGPTDTQYF. The chain combines TRBV9 with TRBJ2-3; 9 nucleotides match TRBD2. Germline V lookup: CDR1 SGDLS, CDR2 YYNGEE. This CDR3 region has 17 residues. Trimming at V came to 0 bases and at J to 2 bases, leaving 7 bases not matched to a gene.

The V gene is TRBV15, the J gene TRBJ1-4, with 10 bases that match TRBD1. This CDR3 has 15 amino acids. Germline CDR1 and CDR2: LNHNV and YYDKDF (reference sequence). J was trimmed by 6 bases and V by 3 bases; bases with no gene match: 4. CDR3 sequence reads: CATSRGTGVDEKLFF. Written as DNA, the CDR3 is TGTGCCACCAGCAGGGGGACAGGGGTCGATGAAAAACTGTTTTTT.

V usage is TRBV10-1 and J usage is TRBJ2-1, with 7 nucleotides matching TRBD2. From germline, CDR1 is WNHNN and CDR2 SYGVQD (reference sequence). The CDR3 contains 15 residues. The J segment lost 2 bases and the V segment lost 3 bases, leaving 4 bases of the junction unmatched. CDR3 region: CASSDGAGAYNEQFF. The CDR3 nucleotides read TGCGCCAGCAGTGATGGCGCGGGAGCCTACAATGAGCAGTTCTTC.

The V gene is TRBV5-4, the J gene TRBJ2-2; D unclear. The V and J ends lost 0 bases and 5 bases respectively, with 11 bases between them. CDR3 length: 15 residues. The germline V gene encodes CDR1 SGHNT and CDR2 YYREEE (reference sequence). The CDR3 here is CASSLVLDGTGELFF. Written as DNA, the CDR3 is TGTGCCAGCAGCTTGGTATTAGACGGGACCGGGGAGCTGTTTTTT. Complete variable domain (other parts from reference TRBV5-4 and TRBJ2-2): ETGVTQSPTHLIKTRGQQVTLRCSSQSGHNTVSWYQQALGQGPQFIFQYYREEENGRGNFPPRFSGLQFPNYSSELNVNALELDDSALYLCASSLVLDGTGELFFGEGSRLTVL.

This clone was counted only a few times. V is TRBV13 and J is TRBJ2-7, with 8 bases that match TRBD1. The J segment lost 1 base and the V segment lost 5 bases, leaving 4 bases of the junction unmatched. CDR1 is PRHDT and CDR2 is FYEKMQ in the germline V gene (reference sequence). The CDR3 extends over 14 amino acids. The CDR3 region has the DNA TGTGCCAGCAGCCGACAGGGGAAGTCCTACGAGCAGTACTTC. Protein: CASSRQGKSYEQYF.

V usage is TRBV5-1 and J usage is TRBJ2-6; 7 nucleotides line up with TRBD1. V lost 4 bases to trimming and J lost 2 bases; unmatched junction nucleotides: 3. CDR1 and CDR2 (germline): SGHRS, YFSETQ. The CDR3 has 15 amino acids. The CDR3 DNA reads as TGCGCCAGCAGCCCTGGACAGGCTGGGGCCAACGTCCTGACTTTC. It specifies CASSPGQAGANVLTF.

The chain joins TRBV5-1 to TRBJ2-3; possible D gene TRBD1, 5 bases. The CDR3 is made up of 15 amino acids. Germline values: CDR1 SGHRS, CDR2 YFSETQ. V was shortened by 5 bases and J by 2 bases, with 15 bases between the two germline ends. CDR3 in DNA: TGCGCCAGCAGGCAAGCAGGACACGCCACAGATACGCAGTATTTT. It translates to CASRQAGHATDTQYF.

The chain uses TRBV6-5 and TRBJ2-7, with TRBD1 matching 7 bases. Germline CDR1 MNHEY, CDR2 SVGAGI. The V gene end was trimmed by 7 bases and the J gene end by 7 bases; junction bases not matched to a gene: 16. This CDR3 has 15 amino acids. The CDR3 here is CASTKDSGGMGEQYF. CDR3 bases: TGTGCCAGCACGAAAGATTCAGGGGGAATGGGGGAGCAGTACTTC.

The chain employs TRBV6-6 and TRBJ1-4, with no clear D. Trimming cost V 3 bases and J 0 bases, with 8 bases left between them. From germline, CDR1 is MNHNY and CDR2 SVGAGI (reference sequence). The CDR3 has 15 amino acids. DNA of the CDR3: TGTGCCAGCAGTTATGGAGGTGCAACTAATGAAAAACTGTTTTTT. Translating gives CASSYGGATNEKLFF.

The chain links TRBV5-4 to TRBJ2-5; 10 bases map to TRBD2. CDR3 size: 17 residues. Germline loops: CDR1 SGHNT, CDR2 YYREEE (reference sequence). With V trimmed by 0 bases and J by 0 bases, 5 bases remained unmatched. The CDR3 loop reads CASSLAPSGGHQETQYF. The CDR3 DNA follows: TGTGCCAGCAGCTTGGCTCCTAGCGGGGGCCACCAAGAGACCCAGTACTTC.

The chain joins TRBV7-9 to TRBJ1-1; D is perhaps TRBD1 (5 bases). CDR1 is SEHNR, CDR2 FQNEAQ, per germline (reference sequence). Trimming left V 5 bases short and J 5 bases short, with 15 bases between. The CDR3 totals 14 residues. DNA of the CDR3: TGTGCCAGCAGCCCCCAGCAGGGATTAACTGAAGCTTTCTTT. Protein: CASSPQQGLTEAFF.

The chain recombines TRBV6-1 with TRBJ2-7; TRBD1 matches 8 bases. Germline V gene sequence: CDR1 MNHNS, CDR2 SASEGT. Trimming cost V 3 bases and J 4 bases; bases outside gene matches: 8. The CDR3 contains 15 residues. As DNA, the CDR3 is TGTGCCAGCAGTGAGTTCGGACAGGGTGGGTACGAGCAGTACTTC. It codes for CASSEFGQGGYEQYF.

V is TRBV15 and J is TRBJ1-1, with unresolved D. The V gene lost 0 bases and the J gene lost 4 bases, with 6 bases spanning the gap. The CDR3 has 13 residues. The germline gives CDR1 LNHNV, CDR2 YYDKDF (reference sequence). CDR3 sequence reads: CATSRDFGTEAFF. The CDR3 nucleotides are TGTGCCACCAGCAGAGATTTCGGCACTGAAGCTTTCTTT.

The rearrangement uses TRBV30 and TRBJ2-5; D might be TRBD2 (5 bases). Trimming stripped 4 bases from V and 5 bases from J, with 14 bases between. Germline V gene lookup returns CDR1 GTSNPN and CDR2 SVGIG (reference sequence). The CDR3 sequence is 13 residues long. The DNA of the CDR3 is TGTGCCTGGACTAGGACTCCTCGGGAGACCCAGTACTTC. This sequence encodes CAWTRTPRETQYF.

With regard to this clone: The sample has other DNA sequences that encode this CDR3 too. The CDR3 region is CASSVGGPPPEAFF. In DNA form, the CDR3 reads TGTGCCAGCAGCGTGGGAGGACCCCCGCCCGAAGCTTTCTTT. V usage is TRBV9 and J usage is TRBJ1-1; D is unclear. Germline V gene data show CDR1 as SGDLS and CDR2 as YYNGEE. V lost 2 bases and J 8 bases, leaving 16 bases between the germline ends. This CDR3 comprises 14 residues.

V gene TRBV6-1 combines with J gene TRBJ1-5; D is ambiguous. The CDR3 length is 16 residues. Trimming removed 2 bases at V and 1 base at J, with 12 bases between. Germline CDR1 MNHNS, CDR2 SASEGT. The CDR3 reads CASSEFAGSSNQPQHF. As DNA, the CDR3 is TGTGCCAGCAGTGAATTCGCGGGTTCGAGCAATCAGCCCCAGCATTTT.

The chain joins TRBV6-1 to TRBJ2-2, with D perhaps TRBD1 (6 bases). V lost 7 bases and J lost 1, with 10 bases in between. Germline V CDR1 and CDR2: MNHNS, SASEGT. The CDR3 length is 14 residues. CDR3 residues: CASMAGVNTGELFF. The CDR3 region has the DNA TGTGCCAGCATGGCAGGGGTGAACACCGGGGAGCTGTTTTTT.

The chain is built from TRBV27 and TRBJ2-7; possibly TRBD1 for D (6 bases). Germline CDR1 is MNHEY and CDR2 is SMNVEV (reference sequence). Trimming took off 5 bases at V and 3 bases at J, with 17 bases between the two ends. CDR3 length equals 15 residues. The CDR3 loop is CASSALGQGFYEQYF. In nucleotides, the CDR3 is TGTGCCAGCAGTGCCTTGGGGCAGGGGTTCTACGAGCAGTACTTC.

This clone was recorded a few times. The rearrangement uses TRBV6-5 and TRBJ2-7; TRBD1 matches 9 bases. V lost 6 bases to trimming and J lost 6 bases; unmatched junction nucleotides: 6. The CDR3 is made up of 13 amino acids. Germline CDR1 is MNHEY and CDR2 is SVGAGI. The CDR3 loop reads CASRTPTGGEQYF. DNA of the CDR3: TGTGCCAGCAGGACACCGACAGGGGGCGAGCAGTACTTC.

The genes are TRBV5-1 and TRBJ2-2; TRBD2 might be the D (6 bases). Trimming pared 2 bases from V and 6 bases from J, leaving 11 bases between. CDR3 length: 14 amino acids. CDR1 SGHRS and CDR2 YFSETQ come from the germline V gene. CDR3 nucleotides: TGCGCCAGCAGCTTCTCGGGGGAGGCCGGGGAGCTGTTTTTT. It specifies CASSFSGEAGELFF.

The chain employs TRBV27 and TRBJ1-5; D not certain. V lost 5 bases and J lost 7, with 12 bases in between. The CDR3 is made up of 13 amino acids. Germline loops: CDR1 MNHEY, CDR2 SMNVEV (reference sequence). CDR3 in amino acids: CASSLVGGQPQHF. The CDR3 bases are TGTGCCAGCAGTCTAGTTGGAGGGCAGCCCCAGCATTTT.

This chain uses TRBV9 with TRBJ2-3, with D possibly being TRBD2 (6 bases). Germline values: CDR1 SGDLS, CDR2 YYNGEE. There are 12 residues in the CDR3. Trimming cost V 7 bases and J 6 bases, with 12 bases left between them. CDR3 DNA: TGTGCCAGCGGGGTGGAGGGGGATACGCAGTATTTT. Translation gives CASGVEGDTQYF.

This clone was detected only a few times. V usage is TRBV19 and J usage is TRBJ1-5; TRBD1 matches 8 bases. Germline V gives CDR1 LNHDA, CDR2 SQIVND (reference sequence). J gave up 5 bases and V 3 bases, and 15 bases lay outside the gene matches. The CDR3 consists of 18 residues. The CDR3 reads CASSIQAGGTGYHQPQHF. The CDR3, as DNA: TGTGCCAGTAGTATTCAGGCTGGAGGGACAGGTTACCATCAGCCCCAGCATTTT.

The rearrangement links TRBV2 to TRBJ2-6; D might be TRBD2 (6 bases). CDR1 SNHLY and CDR2 FYNNEI come from the germline V gene. The CDR3 is made up of 14 amino acids. CDR3 sequence: CATWGGVRANVLTF. CDR3 in DNA: TGTGCGACTTGGGGCGGGGTAAGGGCCAACGTCCTGACTTTC.

The V gene is TRBV5-4, the J gene TRBJ1-2; the match to TRBD1 covers 8 bases. The J segment lost 6 bases and the V segment lost 4 bases, leaving 14 bases of the junction unmatched. The CDR3 is made up of 16 amino acids. Germline lookup yields CDR1 SGHNT and CDR2 YYREEE (reference sequence). The CDR3 region is CASSQWNRQGRDGYTF. DNA for the CDR3: TGTGCCAGCAGCCAATGGAACAGACAGGGGCGGGATGGCTACACCTTC.